A single sample gave rise to the 8 T cell receptor beta chains below, sequenced in a study of T cell responses to AZD1222 COVID-19 vaccine. Sequencing used immunoSEQ multiplex PCR; TCRdb keeps in-frame clones, though not all of them. This table has some 90,000 clones, about 89% appearing once. Sequenced here: peripheral blood, sampled on day 0 of AZD1222 vaccination. The receptors shown here come from an adult in good health.

V and J are TRBV6-2 or TRBV6-3 and TRBJ2-7; D gene ambiguous. The germline V gene encodes CDR1 MNHEY and CDR2 SVGEGT. The CDR3 is 14 residues long. The ends were cut back, 6 bases at V and 3 bases at J, with 15 bases in the middle. The CDR3 region is CASSNSLRSYEQYF. CDR3 DNA sequence: TGTGCCAGCAGCAACAGTCTCCGAAGCTACGAGCAGTACTTC.

This clone has a single count. This chain connects TRBV7-9 to TRBJ2-1; TRBD2 agrees at 8 bases. This CDR3 is 15 amino acids long. V lost 0 bases to trimming and J lost 7 bases; unmatched junction nucleotides: 5. CDR1 and CDR2 (germline): SEHNR, FQNEAQ (reference sequence). The CDR3 loop reads CASSLASGVLNEQFF. CDR3 bases: TGTGCCAGCAGCTTAGCTAGCGGGGTTTTGAATGAGCAGTTCTTC.

This chain joins TRBV5-1 and TRBJ2-5, with D maybe TRBD2 (6 bases). CDR1 and CDR2 (germline): SGHRS, YFSETQ. The CDR3 runs to 15 residues. V lost 0 bases and J 2 bases, leaving 11 bases between the germline ends. The CDR3 DNA follows: TGCGCCAGCAGCTTGGTGGGAGGTTCACAAGAGACCCAGTACTTC. Its translation is CASSLVGGSQETQYF.

The rearrangement uses TRBV6-5 and TRBJ2-7; the match to TRBD1 covers 7 bases. Per germline, CDR1 MNHEY and CDR2 SVGAGI. This CDR3 is built from 13 residues. The J segment lost 3 bases and the V segment lost 5 bases, leaving 4 bases of the junction unmatched. The CDR3 region has the DNA TGTGCCAGCAGTCGGACAGGTTACTACGAGCAGTACTTC. Translating gives CASSRTGYYEQYF.

V is TRBV19 and J is TRBJ2-6; unclear D gene. V was pared by 10 bases and J by 4 bases, with 14 bases between. The CDR3 consists of 14 residues. Germline V lookup: CDR1 LNHDA, CDR2 SQIVND (reference sequence). The CDR3 sequence: CATNMGRGANVLTF. CDR3 bases: TGTGCCACCAACATGGGCCGGGGGGCCAACGTCCTGACTTTC.

This chain joins TRBV11-2 and TRBJ2-7, with TRBD1 identical over 8 bases. The CDR3 totals 13 residues. The germline CDR1 and CDR2 sequences are SGHAT and FQNNGV. After removal of 5 bases from V and 2 bases from J, the junction contained 2 bases not matched to a gene. The CDR3 region has the DNA TGTGCCAGCAGCCGGGACAGGACCTACGAGCAGTACTTC. It codes for CASSRDRTYEQYF.

This sequence joins TRBV7-8 and TRBJ1-5, with 12 bases that match TRBD1. The CDR3 length is 15 residues. CDR1 and CDR2 from the germline V gene are SGHVS and FQNEAQ. V shed 4 bases and J 7 bases; nucleotides not matched to a gene: 5. CDR3 nucleotide sequence: TGTGCCAGCAGCTACGGGACAGGGGGCGCCCAGCCCCAGCATTTT. This gives the protein CASSYGTGGAQPQHF.

The rearrangement joins TRBV4-2 to TRBJ2-5; 7 positions agree with TRBD2. Per germline, CDR1 LGHNA and CDR2 YNFKEQ. V gave up 0 bases and J gave up 3 bases; unmatched junction bases: 1. The CDR3 runs to 14 residues. CDR3 nucleotides: TGTGCCAGCAGCCAAGATCTAGCGGAAGAGACCCAGTACTTC. Translation: CASSQDLAEETQYF.